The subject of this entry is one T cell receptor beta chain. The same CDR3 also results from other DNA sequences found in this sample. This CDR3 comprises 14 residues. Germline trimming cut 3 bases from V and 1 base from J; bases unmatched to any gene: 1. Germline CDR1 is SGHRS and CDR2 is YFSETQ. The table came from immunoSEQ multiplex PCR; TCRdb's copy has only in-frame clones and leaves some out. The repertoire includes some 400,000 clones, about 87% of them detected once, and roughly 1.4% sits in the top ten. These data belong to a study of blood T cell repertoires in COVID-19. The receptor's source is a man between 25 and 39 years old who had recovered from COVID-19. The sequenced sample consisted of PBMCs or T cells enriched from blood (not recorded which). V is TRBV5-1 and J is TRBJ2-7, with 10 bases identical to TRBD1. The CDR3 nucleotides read TGCGCCAGCAGCTCGGGACAGGGGTCCTACGAGCAGTACTTC. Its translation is CASSSGQGSYEQYF.